The entry below describes one T cell receptor (beta chain). Its specificity is unknown. The source of the sample is a study of T-cell memory formation after mild COVID-19. 5'RACE primed at constant segments yielded TCR alpha and TCR beta cDNA libraries bearing sample barcodes and UMIs. TCRdb ran MiXCR on the 5' RACE reads and lists one entry per CDR3 protein. Counted here are about 290,000 distinct CDR3 sequences, approximately 16% occurring once; the ten biggest clones make up 22%. With 2 bases removed from V and 5 bases from J, the gap between germline ends came to 10 bases. From germline, CDR1 is SEHNR and CDR2 FQNEAQ (reference sequence). The length of the CDR3 is 13 residues. Findings and caveats of the study: The study found contracting CD4+ clones mainly in CM and EM and contracting CD8+ clones in EMRA. A second wave expanding day 15 to 37 was CD4+-biased; contracting clones were balanced. The finding that pre-infection memory included some responding clones suggested that cross-reactive memory joined.

Source material: PBMCs or a T cell subset sorted from them (not recorded which). The chain joins TRBV7-9 to TRBJ2-7, with D perhaps matching TRBD1 (5 bases). The source is a man aged 18 to 30 who had mild COVID-19 (a few samples of this study predate the infection). Cell type and time point are not known. The CDR3 protein is CASSLSGRDEQYV. Here the CDR3 DNA reads TGTGCCAGCAGCTTAAGTGGCAGGGACGAGCAGTACGTC.